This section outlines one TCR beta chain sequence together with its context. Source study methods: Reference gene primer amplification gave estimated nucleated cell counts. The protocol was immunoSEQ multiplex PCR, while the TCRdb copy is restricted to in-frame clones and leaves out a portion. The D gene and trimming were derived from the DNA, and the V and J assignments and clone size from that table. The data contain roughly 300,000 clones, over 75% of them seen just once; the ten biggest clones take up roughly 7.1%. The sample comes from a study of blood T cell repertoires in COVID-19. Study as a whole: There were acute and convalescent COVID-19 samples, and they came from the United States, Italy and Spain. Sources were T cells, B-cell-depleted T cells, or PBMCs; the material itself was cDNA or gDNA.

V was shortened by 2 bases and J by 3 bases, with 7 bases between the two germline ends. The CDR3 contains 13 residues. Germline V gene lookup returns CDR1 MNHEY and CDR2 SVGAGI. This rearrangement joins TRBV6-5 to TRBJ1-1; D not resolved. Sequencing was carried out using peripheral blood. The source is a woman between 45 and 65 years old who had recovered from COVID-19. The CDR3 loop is CASSYGQDTEAFF. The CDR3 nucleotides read TGTGCCAGCAGTTACGGCCAGGACACTGAAGCTTTCTTT.